This T cell receptor (beta chain) came from a study of identical twins (dated by TCRdb to 2015 to 2016). In terms of the full investigation: To test whether fetal clonotypes persist, the study used deep sequencing on TCR alpha and beta repertoires from monozygotic twins, unrelated adults of various ages, and cord blood. To rule out contamination, replicate twin experiments were performed at different times with different library preparation protocols. Points the paper makes about the study in general: Recombination models systematically underestimated out-of-frame TCR alpha sharing in monozygotic twins but agreed with sharing between unrelated individuals. Compared with coincidental sharing between unrelated individuals, out-of-frame TCR alpha sequences shared between twins had an excess of sequences with low generation probability. In beta out-of-frame sequences, excess twin sharing was weaker, because having fewer shared sequences lowered the signal-to-noise ratio. Abundant cord blood beta clonotypes had fewer insertions, young adult naive repertoires showed a similar but weaker trend, and memory repertoires showed no such trend. Because the same donors could not be followed over many years, the conclusions depended on cross-sectional statistical analysis. Zero-insertion analyses could be partly confounded by invariant T cells such as MAIT and iNKT, although diverse VJ usage argued against such confounding for most clonotypes.

Every donor in the study was a healthy Caucasian. This clonotype has only one observation. It lacks a known antigen. At one end, the junction sequence differs from germline, possibly due to a read error. Library creation used 5' RACE. TCRdb shows the sequencer as Illumina HiSeq 2000. A universal primer binding site was introduced by template switching, and a unique molecular identifier was present in the final cDNA, enabling accurate counting of TCR cDNA molecules. First-strand cDNA for TCR alpha and beta chains was synthesized from specific primers in the conserved constant-segment region. To control for contamination, every cDNA library carried two barcodes: a SMART-Mk sample barcode plus Illumina barcodes. Two successive PCR steps introduced TruSeq adapter sequences along with Illumina sample barcodes. TCR alpha and beta cDNA libraries were sequenced on the Illumina HiSeq platform with custom primers. In the paper's pipeline: Raw reads were processed with MiGEC to extract unique molecular identifiers, and MiXCR was used to determine CDR3 positions. For each individual, recombination models were inferred using an EM algorithm with the repgenHMM and IGoR tools. The tcR package in R was used for shared clonotype analysis, with sharing normalized by the product of cloneset sizes. Out-of-frame nonproductive sequences were analyzed to study raw recombination free of thymic and clonal selection effects. The public sequencing data were trimmed at Q25 with fastp and processed into clonotypes with MiXCR by TCRdb, which kept only in-frame beta chains. For every CDR3 protein sequence, its rows merge into one entry that carries the most common genes and DNA. V and J calls and clone size were set by TCRdb, not the authors. Across this sample there are 1.5 million to 2 million distinct CDR3 sequences, with about 31% seen only once. The ten most abundant clones make up roughly 0.3% of the sample.

This receptor was identified in a newborn girl in good health. Material: cord blood.

CDR3 reads: CASSYGLAGDGETRYF. The bases are TGTGCCAGCAGTTACGGGCTAGCGGGAGATGGAGAGACCCGGTACTTC. The V gene is TRBV6-7 and the J gene is TRBJ2-5, and 10 junction bases match TRBD2. TRBV6-7 is an ORF for which the function is uncertain. From its cysteine to its phenylalanine, the CDR3 spans 16 amino acids. The kept DNA is CDR3 alone, 48 bases in frame from the first base.